This TCR beta chain is drawn from a study of blood T cells in healthy people across ages. PCR was performed a second time for 7 to 11 cycles using a sample-barcoded 5' primer and a J-beta primer mix. TCRdb ran MiXCR on the 5' RACE reads and lists one entry per CDR3 protein. The table records around 1,000,000 distinct CDR3 sequences, about 23% of them present only once. In germline, CDR1 is SGHRS, CDR2 YFSETQ. This CDR3 has 15 amino acids. V lost 0 bases, J lost 1 base, and 10 bases lay in between. These records were also assigned to another study, of T cells of mothers and their children. That investigation notes: Sample barcodes and 2-4 random nucleotides were added by the M1S primer of the second PCR. Nobody spotted any persistent microchimeric T cell clones.

Sequenced input: blood. This TCR derives from a girl aged 2 to 9 in good health. The chain is built from TRBV5-1 and TRBJ2-5; D might be TRBD2 (6 bases). This CDR3 reads CASSLGTRGQETQYF. In nucleotides, the CDR3 is TGCGCCAGCAGCTTGGGCACGCGGGGCCAAGAGACCCAGTACTTC.